The source of this T cell receptor (beta chain) is a study of beta chain features in type 1 diabetes. Study observations and caveats: All four CD4+ subsets of Type 1 diabetes patients contained TCRB CDR3s that were moderately but significantly shorter. Insertions were fewer and deletions more numerous at VDJ junctions in type 1 diabetes patients.

One heparinised draw, averaging roughly 110 mL, was taken per donor. This clone was counted only a few times. Its antigen is not identified. The sequenced template was cDNA made from the entire isolated RNA. The protocol was immunoSEQ multiplex PCR, while the TCRdb copy is restricted to in-frame clones and leaves out a portion. The repertoire holds approximately 260,000 clones, with around 21% as singletons. The trim removed 1 base at V and 7 bases at J, leaving 11 bases unmatched. The CDR3 contains 17 residues. Germline assignment: CDR1 SGHRS and CDR2 YFSETQ. This clonotype was obtained from a woman aged 40 to 50 with type 1 diabetes. Sequenced: naive CD4+ T cells from blood. V and J are TRBV5-1 and TRBJ2-1; 10 nucleotides align to TRBD2. CDR3 coding DNA: TGCGCCAGCAGCTTGAGCGGTAACAGCGGGAGGGCGAATGAGCAGTTCTTC. Translating it yields CASSLSGNSGRANEQFF.